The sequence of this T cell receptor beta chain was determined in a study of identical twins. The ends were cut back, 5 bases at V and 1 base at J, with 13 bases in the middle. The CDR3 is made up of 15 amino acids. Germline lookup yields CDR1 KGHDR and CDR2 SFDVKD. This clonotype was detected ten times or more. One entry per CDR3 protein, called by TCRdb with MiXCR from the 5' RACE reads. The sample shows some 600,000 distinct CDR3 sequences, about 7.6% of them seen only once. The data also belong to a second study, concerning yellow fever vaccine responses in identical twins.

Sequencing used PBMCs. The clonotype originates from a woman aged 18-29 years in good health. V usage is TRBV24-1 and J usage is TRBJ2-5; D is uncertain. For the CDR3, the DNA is TGTGCCACCAGTGGCGGACGGAGCCGCCAAGAGACCCAGTACTTC. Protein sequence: CATSGGRSRQETQYF.